The rows below give T cell receptor beta chains drawn from one sample of a study of shared clonotypes between healthy human individuals. Assay used: immunoSEQ multiplex PCR; TCRdb lists only in-frame clones, some missing. The table includes 1.4 million to 1.5 million clones, over 95% detected once. The source material was naive CD4+ T cells sorted from blood. The source of these receptors is a man aged 30-40 years in good health. CDR3s include the opening cysteine and the closing phenylalanine or tryptophan. The D gene is left open where the match is weak. Size tells how often a clone was seen (once, few, many) or the class of an expanded clone, and some rows leave it out.

d_call	v_call	j_call	clone_size	cdr3_aa	cdr3_nt
.	TRBV6-5	TRBJ1-1	once	CASRIKRVNTEAFF	TGTGCCAGCAGAATAAAACGGGTGAACACTGAAGCTTTCTTT
.	TRBV6-5	TRBJ1-5	.	CASSSLASSNQPQHF	TGTGCCAGCAGTTCCCTAGCTTCTAGCAATCAGCCCCAGCATTTT
.	TRBV15	TRBJ1-2	.	CATSRANYGYTF	TGTGCCACCAGCAGAGCTAACTATGGCTACACCTTC
.	TRBV7-9	TRBJ2-5	.	CASSPRTPYQETQYF	TGTGCCAGCAGCCCTCGGACACCGTACCAAGAGACCCAGTACTTC
TRBD1	TRBV19	TRBJ1-1	.	CASRWGGTVKTEAFF	TGTGCCAGCAGATGGGGGGGGACAGTGAAAACTGAAGCTTTCTTT
.	TRBV28	TRBJ2-7	.	CASSLGGRLYEQYF	TGTGCCAGCAGCCTAGGGGGGAGACTATACGAGCAGTACTTC
.	TRBV4-3	TRBJ2-2	.	CASSSRGTGELFF	TGCGCCAGCAGCTCCCGGGGGACCGGGGAGCTGTTTTTT
.	TRBV6-1	TRBJ2-2	.	CASSEGFQGLGYAGELFF	TGTGCCAGCAGTGAAGGATTTCAGGGGTTAGGCTACGCCGGGGAGCTGTTTTTT
.	TRBV5-5	TRBJ2-7	.	CASSPLNRDTFYEQYF	TGTGCCAGCAGTCCTTTGAACCGGGACACCTTCTACGAGCAGTACTTC
TRBD2	TRBV4-1	TRBJ2-7	.	CASSPTTSGAYEQYF	TGCGCCAGCAGCCCCACAACTAGCGGGGCCTACGAGCAGTACTTC
TRBD1	TRBV7-2	TRBJ1-2	.	CASSSGTGIGYTF	TGTGCCAGCAGCTCTGGGACAGGGATCGGCTACACCTTC
TRBD1	TRBV5-4	TRBJ1-2	few	CASSLVADRGRGYTF	TGTGCCAGCAGCTTGGTCGCGGACAGGGGGAGAGGCTACACCTTC
.	TRBV15	TRBJ1-2	.	CATSRGRSHYGYTF	TGTGCCACCAGCAGAGGTCGAAGTCACTATGGCTACACCTTC
.	TRBV5-6	TRBJ2-3	.	CASSLDGTRDTQYF	TGTGCCAGCAGCTTGGACGGGACACGGGATACGCAGTATTTT
.	TRBV5-4	TRBJ2-3	.	CASSLSRESTDTQYF	TGTGCCAGCAGCTTGTCCCGGGAGAGCACAGATACGCAGTATTTT
TRBD1	TRBV9	TRBJ2-5	.	CASSGDREETQYF	TGTGCCAGCAGCGGTGACAGGGAAGAGACCCAGTACTTC
.	TRBV14	TRBJ2-2	.	CASSQRYSTGELFF	TGTGCCAGCAGCCAGAGGTATTCCACCGGGGAGCTGTTTTTT
TRBD1	TRBV2	TRBJ2-5	.	CASSAGTDETQYF	TGTGCCAGCAGTGCCGGGACAGACGAGACCCAGTACTTC
TRBD2	TRBV29-1	TRBJ2-1	.	CSVERSSGEQFF	TGCAGCGTTGAGAGGTCTAGCGGTGAGCAGTTCTTC
.	TRBV21-1	TRBJ2-5	.	CASSKTEAVQETQYF	TGTGCCAGCAGCAAAACTGAGGCGGTCCAAGAGACCCAGTACTTC
.	TRBV18	TRBJ2-7	.	CASSPAVGPNYEQYF	TGTGCCAGCTCTCCTGCAGTGGGGCCCAACTACGAGCAGTACTTC
TRBD1	TRBV18	TRBJ1-5	.	CASSQGALYSNQPQHF	TGTGCCAGCTCACAGGGGGCTCTTTATAGCAATCAGCCCCAGCATTTT
.	TRBV14	TRBJ2-2	.	CASSQGVNTGELFF	TGTGCCAGCAGCCAAGGGGTGAACACCGGGGAGCTGTTTTTT
TRBD2	TRBV30	TRBJ2-3	once	CAITRASGSTDTQYF	TGTGCCATTACACGGGCTAGCGGGAGCACAGATACGCAGTATTTT
TRBD1	TRBV4-2	TRBJ2-5	.	CASSQATGGAWGETQYF	TGTGCCAGCAGCCAAGCCACAGGGGGCGCGTGGGGAGAGACCCAGTACTTC
.	TRBV7-6	TRBJ2-5	.	CASSSREDPVRGAQYF	TGTGCCAGCAGCTCGCGCGAGGACCCCGTGCGAGGGGCCCAGTACTTC
.	TRBV5-1	TRBJ2-1	.	CASSARGAGANEQFF	TGCGCCAGCAGCGCACGCGGGGCAGGGGCCAATGAGCAGTTCTTC
.	TRBV18	TRBJ2-7	.	CASSPPSRNTYEQYF	TGTGCCAGCTCACCACCATCCAGAAATACCTACGAGCAGTACTTC
.	TRBV25-1	TRBJ2-7	.	CASSGLGRVEQYF	TGTGCCAGCAGCGGTTTGGGCAGGGTCGAGCAGTACTTC
TRBD1	TRBV29-1	TRBJ2-3	.	CSARTGTDTQYF	TGCAGCGCCCGGACAGGGACAGATACGCAGTATTTT
.	TRBV12-2	TRBJ2-2	.	CASRSEGGTSGRARTGELFF	TGTGCAAGTCGCTCCGAAGGAGGGACTAGCGGGAGGGCCCGCACCGGGGAGCTGTTTTTT
.	TRBV9	TRBJ2-1	.	CASSVDGLVYNEQFF	TGTGCCAGCAGCGTAGATGGACTGGTATACAATGAGCAGTTCTTC
.	TRBV6-8	TRBJ2-1	.	CASTRLPSSYNEQFF	TGTGCCAGCACTCGGCTGCCGAGCTCCTACAATGAGCAGTTCTTC
.	TRBV11-2	TRBJ2-5	.	CASSGEGWYQETQYF	TGTGCCAGCAGCGGAGAGGGTTGGTACCAAGAGACCCAGTACTTC
.	TRBV6-5	TRBJ2-1	.	CASSYSNPSLLSEQFF	TGTGCCAGCAGTTACTCGAACCCTTCTTTATTGTCTGAGCAGTTCTTC
TRBD1	TRBV10-3	TRBJ2-7	.	CAISGQTGGNEQYF	TGTGCCATCAGTGGACAGACAGGGGGCAACGAGCAGTACTTC
.	TRBV7-7	TRBJ2-1	.	CASSFTRYNEQFF	TGTGCCAGCAGCTTCACCCGCTACAATGAGCAGTTCTTC
.	TRBV5-8	TRBJ2-1	.	CASKSSYNEQFF	TGTGCCAGCAAGAGCTCCTACAATGAGCAGTTCTTC
.	TRBV27	TRBJ2-1	few	CASSLNRYNEQFF	TGTGCCAGCAGTTTAAACAGGTACAATGAGCAGTTCTTC
TRBD2	TRBV5-4	TRBJ2-7	.	CASSLRTSGSYEQYF	TGTGCCAGCAGCTTGAGGACTAGCGGGAGTTACGAGCAGTACTTC
.	TRBV19	TRBJ1-5	.	CASSPVRVSSNQPQHF	TGTGCCAGTAGTCCCGTCAGGGTATCATCTAATCAGCCCCAGCATTTT
TRBD2	TRBV18	TRBJ2-7	.	CASSPTAGDYRTYEQYF	TGTGCCAGCTCACCGACTGCGGGGGACTACCGTACCTACGAGCAGTACTTC
.	TRBV28	TRBJ2-7	.	CASIKGGAGPYYEQYF	TGTGCCAGCATCAAAGGAGGGGCAGGACCTTACTACGAGCAGTACTTC
.	TRBV7-9	TRBJ2-1	.	CASSLTAGLGYNEQFF	TGTGCCAGCAGCTTAACTGCGGGACTTGGCTACAATGAGCAGTTCTTC
TRBD2	TRBV14	TRBJ2-1	once	CASSPTGRRAGANEQFF	TGTGCCAGCAGCCCTACCGGGAGGCGAGCGGGAGCCAATGAGCAGTTCTTC
TRBD2	TRBV27	TRBJ2-3	.	CASSPRTSGSRTDTQYF	TGTGCCAGCAGTCCCCGGACTAGCGGGAGCCGCACAGATACGCAGTATTTT
.	TRBV9	TRBJ2-2	.	CASSVATGGLWTGELFF	TGTGCCAGCAGCGTAGCTACTGGGGGGCTATGGACCGGGGAGCTGTTTTTT